The sequence of this T cell receptor (beta chain) was determined in a study of T cell repertoires in cytomegalovirus infection. Study as a whole: Epitope selection comprised recently identified HLA-C-restricted CMV epitopes and well-studied HLA-B-restricted CMV epitopes.

Study-level results: The study identified carriers of CMV plus the relevant HLA from cumulative public TCR beta family frequency. HLA-C-restricted CMV-specific TCR beta clonotypes were dominant in the ex vivo response.

A remark on this clonotype: The antigen remains unidentified.

TCRdb reprocessed the reads via MiXCR and lists one record per CDR3 protein. This table holds about 63,000 distinct CDR3 sequences, 20% found once. With V trimmed by 2 bases and J by 5 bases, 9 bases remained unmatched. Germline V CDR1 and CDR2: MNHEY, SVGAGI. The CDR3 spans 16 residues. The source was CD8+ T cells from cultured PBMCs, collected from culture after CMV antigen stimulation. V usage is TRBV6-5 and J usage is TRBJ2-3; 8 positions agree with TRBD1. The TCR sequence derives from a human donor in good health (CMV status not recorded). Some clones in this sample may be carry-over from other donors' samples. The CDR3 DNA reads TGTGCCAGCAGTTACCACCCGACAGGGGCCGGAGATACGCAGTATTTT. As protein: CASSYHPTGAGDTQYF.